Shown below are 6 T cell receptor beta chains from a single sample sequenced in a study of T cells in narcolepsy. TCRdb's copy holds only in-frame clones and misses some; the assay was immunoSEQ multiplex PCR. The table has about 22,000 clones, around 80% seen once. The sequenced material came from memory (CD45RA-) CD4+ T cells from blood. The receptors stem from a human donor in good health.

V is TRBV5-6 and J is TRBJ1-2; D is possibly TRBD1 (5 bases). Germline loops: CDR1 SGHDT, CDR2 YYEEEE. CDR3 length: 14 amino acids. The V end lost 2 bases, the J end lost 4 bases, and 12 bases lay between the germline ends. The CDR3 bases are TGTGCCAGCAGCTTCCAGGGAATCATCTATGGCTACACCTTC. Protein product: CASSFQGIIYGYTF.

This clone turned up a few times. This rearrangement joins TRBV5-5 to TRBJ2-7, with no clear D. This CDR3 is 14 amino acids long. Germline V CDR1 and CDR2: SGHKS, YYEKEE (reference sequence). The V gene lost 0 bases and the J gene lost 0 bases, with 7 bases spanning the gap. DNA of the CDR3: TGTGCCAGCAGCTTGGAAAGGACCTCCTACGAGCAGTACTTC. This translates into CASSLERTSYEQYF.

V gene TRBV10-3 combines with J gene TRBJ2-7; D possibly uses TRBD1 or TRBD2 (5 bases each). Trimming removed 7 bases at V and 4 bases at J, with 17 bases between. CDR1 is ENHRY and CDR2 is SYGVKD in the germline V gene. This CDR3 has 14 residues. The DNA of the CDR3 is TGTGCCATCAAGGGATTAGGGGAGTCGTACGAGCAGTACTTC. Amino acids: CAIKGLGESYEQYF.

CDR3: CASSNYRGPYEQYF. The CDR3 DNA reads as TGTGCCAGTAGCAACTACAGGGGGCCCTACGAGCAGTACTTC. The V call is TRBV19, the J call TRBJ2-7, with 9 positions matching TRBD1. The CDR3 extends over 14 amino acids. V gave up 6 bases and J gave up 2 bases; unmatched junction bases: 5. Germline lookup yields CDR1 LNHDA and CDR2 SQIVND (reference sequence).

The chain carries TRBV29-1 and TRBJ1-1, with 7 bases fitting TRBD1. CDR1 and CDR2 from the germline V gene are SQVTM and ANQGSEA. Trimming removed 5 bases from V and 6 bases from J; junction bases left unmatched: 6. This CDR3 comprises 12 residues. CDR3 residues: CSVSGRGSEAFF. The CDR3 region has the DNA TGCAGCGTTAGTGGCAGGGGGTCTGAAGCTTTCTTT.

The CDR3 coding sequence is TGTGCCAGCATGCAAACCGGGACAGGGGGCGCTTATGGCTACACCTTC. It is translated as CASMQTGTGGAYGYTF. The chain has TRBV5-5 and TRBJ1-2; 12 bases fit TRBD1. Germline loops: CDR1 SGHKS, CDR2 YYEKEE (reference sequence). This CDR3 comprises 16 residues. The junction had 11 bases not matched to a gene; V was cut back by 6 bases and J by 5 bases.